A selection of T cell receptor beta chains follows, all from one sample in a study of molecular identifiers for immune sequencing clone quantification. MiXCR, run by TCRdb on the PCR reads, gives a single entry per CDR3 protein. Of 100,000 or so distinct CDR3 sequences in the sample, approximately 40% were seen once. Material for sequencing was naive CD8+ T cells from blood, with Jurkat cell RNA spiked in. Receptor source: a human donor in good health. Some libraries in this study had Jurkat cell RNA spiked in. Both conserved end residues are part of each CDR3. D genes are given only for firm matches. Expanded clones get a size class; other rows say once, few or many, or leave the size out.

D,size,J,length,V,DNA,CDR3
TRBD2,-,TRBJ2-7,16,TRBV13,TGTGCCAGCAGCATGCCGACTAGCGGGAGGGCCCACGAGCAGTACTTC,CASSMPTSGRAHEQYF
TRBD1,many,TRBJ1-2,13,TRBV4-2,TGTGCCAGCAGCCAAACAGGGGCTGGAGGCTACACCTTC,CASSQTGAGGYTF
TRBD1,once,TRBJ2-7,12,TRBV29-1,TGCAGCGGGCAGGGGGCAAGGTACGAGCAGTACTTC,CSGQGARYEQYF
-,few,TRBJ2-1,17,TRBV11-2,TGTGCCAGCAGCCCATGGCAGGGGATTACCCCTAGGGGTGAGCAGTTCTTC,CASSPWQGITPRGEQFF
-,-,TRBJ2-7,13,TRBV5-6,TGTGCCTGCACCCGGGGGATACCGCGGGGGCAGTACTTC,CACTRGIPRGQYF
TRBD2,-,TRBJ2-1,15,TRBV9,TGTGCCAGCAGCCCCGGGACTAGCGGGATAGACGAGCAGTTCTTC,CASSPGTSGIDEQFF
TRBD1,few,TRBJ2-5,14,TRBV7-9,TGTGCCAGCAGCTTGGGACAGGACCAAGAGACCCAGTACTTC,CASSLGQDQETQYF
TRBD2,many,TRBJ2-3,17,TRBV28,TGTGCCAGCAGTTTACCCCTTGGCGGGAGGGTCACAGATACGCAGTATTTT,CASSLPLGGRVTDTQYF
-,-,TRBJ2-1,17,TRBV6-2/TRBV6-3,TGTGCCAGCAGTTACTCGAATGTTGAGGCGGGATACAATGAGCAGTTCTTC,CASSYSNVEAGYNEQFF
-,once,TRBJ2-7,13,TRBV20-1,TGCAGTGCTCCCTACGGTATTGCCTACGAGCAGTACTTC,CSAPYGIAYEQYF
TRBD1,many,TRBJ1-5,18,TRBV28,TGTGCCAGCAGTGCGGACCCCAGAGACAGGGGGCTAGGTCAGCCCCAGCATTTT,CASSADPRDRGLGQPQHF
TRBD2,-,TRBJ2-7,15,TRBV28,TGTGCCAGCAGCGGACTAGCGGAGCGCTCCTACGAGCAGTACTTC,CASSGLAERSYEQYF
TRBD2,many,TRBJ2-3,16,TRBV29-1,TGCAGCGTTTCCCAAGTAGCGGGACTCGGGAGAGATACGCAGTATTTT,CSVSQVAGLGRDTQYF
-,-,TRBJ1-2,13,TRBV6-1,TGTGCCAGCGGTGATTGGACAAACTCCGACTACACCTTC,CASGDWTNSDYTF
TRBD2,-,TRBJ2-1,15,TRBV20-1,TGCAGTGCTAGAGATCTCGCGGGAGTGCGGAATGAGCAGTTCTTC,CSARDLAGVRNEQFF
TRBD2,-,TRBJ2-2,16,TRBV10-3,TGTGCCATCAGTGCCGAACCGGGACTACTCACCGGGGAGCTGTTTTTT,CAISAEPGLLTGELFF
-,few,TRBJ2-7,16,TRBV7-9,TGTGCCAGCATCGGAAACTTCCGGGACGGATCGGGCGAGCAGTACTTC,CASIGNFRDGSGEQYF